This T cell receptor beta chain was documented in a study of T cell responses to AZD1222 COVID-19 vaccine listed by TCRdb under 2021. As for the study more broadly: AZD1222 recipients with second doses at about 4 weeks or about 12 weeks were pooled, because spike-specific TCR depth and breadth did not differ between schedules. A total of more than 230 trial participants underwent TCR sequencing, of whom nearly 210 received two doses of AZD1222 and 26 received two doses of the MenACWY control vaccine. Trial participants were enrolled by age into 18-55, 56-69 and 70-plus year subgroups, with about 150, 27 and 61 TCR-sequenced participants respectively. What the research found in general, with its limitations: Participants were mostly white British and included more females than males, and it was suggested by the authors that clonal diversity may have been underestimated. The 56-69-year group was small, and its depth increase did not reach significance, likely because of low power. After two AZD1222 doses, spike-specific TCR breadth and depth were significantly higher than at day 0 and than in MenACWY recipients. Conclusions about previously exposed vaccinees were limited because only a handful of AZD1222 recipients were SARS-CoV-2 seropositive at baseline. Because no samples from the day 14 peak response were available, repertoires could be characterized only after the peak T cell response. CD4 TCRs associated with the vaccine covered the entire spike protein, and the dominant responses were in regions 160-218 and 743-854. Reportedly, close to half of the unique spike-specific TCRs recognized epitopes lying outside the regions that are mutated in the B.1.351 and B.1.1.7 variants.

A word on this clone: No cognate antigen has been identified for it. Base-call qualities are not available, and no considerably larger clone is one nucleotide away.

The CDR3 regions of human TCRbeta chains were subjected to immunosequencing. As for the original processing: TCRs in the repertoires were compared against a reference library of SARS-CoV-2-specific TCRs that had been generated with the MIRA antigen-specificity platform. Breadth was defined as the fraction of unique TCRs that were SARS-CoV-2-associated, and depth was defined as the fraction of total T cells that were SARS-CoV-2-associated. Using the MIRA data, every spike-specific TCR was mapped to the spike region that the TCR reacted to and assigned to either a CD4 or a CD8 class. Log10-transformed breadth and depth values were compared by one-way ANOVA with Sidak's multiple comparisons tests. In its TCRdb copy, this immuneACCESS table keeps in-frame sequences only and misses some clones. Where compared with another copy, unresolved V genes explain less than half of these, and the others have no known cause. Clonal size and the V and J genes are those of that table, whereas D and trimming came from the DNA. This sample has tens of thousands of clones in its table, and approximately 85% of those were observed once. Roughly 15% of the sample comes from the top ten.

There are 13 amino acids in the CDR3, from cysteine to phenylalanine inclusive. Left in the record is the CDR3 DNA by itself, 39 bases read in frame from the first base. Looking up the germline V gene yields CDR1 SNHLY and CDR2 FYNNEI. The junction shows trimming of 6 bases on V and 8 bases on J, plus 11 bases between the germline ends. The sample's time point label, decoded: baseline before first vaccination. Vaccinee samples were obtained from the UK trials COV001 and COV002, which included a single-blind randomized controlled phase 2/3 trial of AZD1222 (ChAdOx1 nCoV-19) in healthy adults. For TCRbeta chain sequencing, PBMC samples from trial participants were taken at day 0 and at day 28 after the second dose.

The chain couples TRBV2 to TRBJ1-6; no D gene call is confident. The specimen comprised peripheral blood, sampled on day 0 of AZD1222 vaccination. The TCR sequence derives from an adult in good health. The CDR3 protein is CASRDLRDSPLHF. The base sequence is TGTGCCAGCAGGGATTTGAGGGATTCACCCCTCCACTTT. The full variable domain, with segments outside the CDR3 supplied by the reference TRBV2 and TRBJ1-6 proteins, appears as EPEVTQTPSHQVTQMGQEVILRCVPISNHLYFYWYRQILGQKVEFLVSFYNNEISEKSEIFDDQFSVERPDGSNFTLKIRSTKLEDSAMYFCASRDLRDSPLHFGNGTRLTVT.